This T cell receptor beta chain was sequenced in a study of CD8+ T cells in alopecia areata. Study-level information: Administration of oral tofacitinib to treated patients was at 5 to 10 mg twice daily. Dosing spanned 6 to 18 months on tofacitinib, then 6 months off drug.

Whole-study findings and limits: TCR sharing was clearer in mice than between patients, perhaps partly owing to patient HLA diversity.

With respect to this clone: Its antigen is still unknown.

From PBMCs, CD4+ and CD8+ T cells were sorted. Extraction of RNA preceded its reverse transcription into cDNA, which served as the sequencing template. Data came from immunoSEQ multiplex PCR; TCRdb stores just in-frame clones and leaves some out. This table holds under 70,000 clones, roughly 57% found once. This CDR3 is built from 13 residues. CDR1 GTSNPN and CDR2 SVGIG come from the germline V gene (reference sequence). Trimming pared 2 bases from V and 6 bases from J, leaving 11 bases between. This receptor was obtained from a human donor with alopecia areata. V gene TRBV30 combines with J gene TRBJ2-1; possibly TRBD1 for D (6 bases). This material consisted of CD8+ T cells sorted from blood, taken at week 0. The CDR3 sequence: CAWSLGQVNEQFF. CDR3 DNA sequence: TGTGCCTGGAGTTTGGGACAAGTCAATGAGCAGTTCTTC.